Sequencing of this TCR beta chain was carried out in a study of cytomegalovirus exposure and HLA in healthy donors. Whole-study context: Sequencing of around 200 million T cells in an earlier analysis found under 120 million unique TCR beta sequences. General study points: In a later analysis, HLA-C alleles had the fewest associated TCRs, DRB1 alleles the most. Prior analysis indicated that the majority of TCR beta V segments exhibited productivity approximately 87% or approximately 30% of the time.

Every donor was a healthy person donating bone marrow. Per germline, CDR1 MDHEN and CDR2 SYDVKM. The CDR3 contains 14 residues. V shed 6 bases and J shed 4 bases, with 16 bases lying between them. The PCR used 60 Vbeta and 13 Jbeta primers. TCRdb's copy holds only in-frame clones and misses some; the assay was immunoSEQ multiplex PCR. Of 80,000 to 90,000 clones listed, 60% to 80% were seen once; the top ten hold under 2.5%. A word on this clone: What it binds is unknown.

V usage is TRBV28 and J usage is TRBJ2-7; TRBD2 might be the D (6 bases). Sequences were obtained from PBMCs. The sequence came from a man in his forties or fifties in good health and CMV-seronegative. This CDR3 is CASRRDGLGYEQYF. CDR3 coding DNA: TGTGCCAGCAGGCGGGATGGGCTGGGTTACGAGCAGTACTTC.